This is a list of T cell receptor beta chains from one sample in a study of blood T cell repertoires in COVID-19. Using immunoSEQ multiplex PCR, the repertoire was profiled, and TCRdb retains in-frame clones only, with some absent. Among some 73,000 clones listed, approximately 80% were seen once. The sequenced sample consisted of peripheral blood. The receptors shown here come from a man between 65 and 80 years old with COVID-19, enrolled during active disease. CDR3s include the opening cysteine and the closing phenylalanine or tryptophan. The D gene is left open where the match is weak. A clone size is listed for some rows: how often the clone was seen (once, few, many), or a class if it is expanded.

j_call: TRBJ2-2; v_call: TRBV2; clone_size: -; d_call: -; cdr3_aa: CASRTTSSGELFF; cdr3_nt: TGTGCCAGCAGGACTACTAGTTCCGGGGAGCTGTTTTTT
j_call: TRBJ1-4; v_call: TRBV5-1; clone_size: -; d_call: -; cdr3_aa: CASSLMSASNEKLFF; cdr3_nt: TGCGCCAGCAGCTTGATGAGCGCTTCTAATGAAAAACTGTTTTTT
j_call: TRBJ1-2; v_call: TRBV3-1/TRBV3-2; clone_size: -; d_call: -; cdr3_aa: CASSLWGESYGYTF; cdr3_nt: TGTGCCAGCAGCCTCTGGGGGGAGAGCTATGGCTACACCTTC
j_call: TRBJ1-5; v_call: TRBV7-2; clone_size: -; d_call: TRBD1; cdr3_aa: CASSLGTGFGQPQHF; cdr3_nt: TGTGCCAGCAGCTTAGGGACAGGTTTTGGGCAGCCCCAGCATTTT
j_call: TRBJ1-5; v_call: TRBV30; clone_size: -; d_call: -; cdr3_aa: CAWSVGSSNQPQHF; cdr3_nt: TGTGCCTGGAGTGTGGGCAGTTCAAATCAGCCCCAGCATTTT
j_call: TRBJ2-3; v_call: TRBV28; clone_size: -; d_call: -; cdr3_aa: CASGGTFRRNTQYF; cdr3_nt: TGTGCCAGCGGGGGGACTTTCAGGCGGAATACGCAGTATTTT
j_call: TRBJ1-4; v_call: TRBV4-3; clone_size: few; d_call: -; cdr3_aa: CASSQDHAATNEKLFF; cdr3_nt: TGCGCCAGCAGCCAAGATCACGCGGCAACTAATGAAAAACTGTTTTTT
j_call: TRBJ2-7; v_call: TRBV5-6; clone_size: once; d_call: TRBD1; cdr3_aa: CASSLGGQASYEQYF; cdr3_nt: TGTGCCAGCAGCTTGGGAGGACAGGCATCCTACGAGCAGTACTTC
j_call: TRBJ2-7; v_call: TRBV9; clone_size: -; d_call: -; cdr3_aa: CASSPISSYEQYF; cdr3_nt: TGTGCCAGCAGCCCCATCAGCTCCTACGAGCAGTACTTC
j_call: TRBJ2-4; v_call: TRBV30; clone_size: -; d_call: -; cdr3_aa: CAWSVLGNIQYF; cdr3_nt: TGTGCCTGGAGTGTACTAGGGAACATTCAGTACTTC
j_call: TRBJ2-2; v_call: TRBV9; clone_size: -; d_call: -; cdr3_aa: CASSERGGDTGELFF; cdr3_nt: TGTGCCAGCAGCGAGAGGGGGGGAGACACCGGGGAGCTGTTTTTT
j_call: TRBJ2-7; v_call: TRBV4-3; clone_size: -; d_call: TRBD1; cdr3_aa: CASSQLMAGGYEQYF; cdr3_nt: TGCGCCAGCAGCCAGCTAATGGCAGGGGGCTACGAGCAGTACTTC
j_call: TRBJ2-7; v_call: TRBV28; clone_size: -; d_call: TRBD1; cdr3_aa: CASSRDRGSSREQYF; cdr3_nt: TGTGCCAGCAGTCGGGACAGGGGATCCTCTCGCGAGCAGTACTTC
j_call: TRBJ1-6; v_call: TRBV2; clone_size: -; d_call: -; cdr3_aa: CARLSERNSPLHF; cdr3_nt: TGTGCCAGGCTGAGCGAACGGAATTCACCCCTCCACTTT
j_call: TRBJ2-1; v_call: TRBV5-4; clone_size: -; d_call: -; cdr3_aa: CASSLTSRYNEQFF; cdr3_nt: TGTGCCAGCAGCCTAACTTCACGTTACAATGAGCAGTTCTTC
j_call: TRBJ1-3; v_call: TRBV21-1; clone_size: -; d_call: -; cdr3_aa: CASRDIGNTIYF; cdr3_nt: TGTGCCAGCAGGGACATTGGAAACACCATATATTTT
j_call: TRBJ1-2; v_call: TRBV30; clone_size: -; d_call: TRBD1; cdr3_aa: CAWSFQGVGGYTF; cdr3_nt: TGTGCCTGGAGTTTCCAGGGGGTTGGAGGCTACACCTTC
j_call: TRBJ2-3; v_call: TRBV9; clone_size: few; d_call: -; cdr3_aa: CASSVDTSTDTQYF; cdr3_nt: TGTGCCAGCAGCGTAGATACTAGCACAGATACGCAGTATTTT
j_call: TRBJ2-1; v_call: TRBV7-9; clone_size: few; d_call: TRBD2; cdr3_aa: CASSLNSRAGGYNEQFF; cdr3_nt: TGTGCCAGCAGCTTAAACAGTCGAGCGGGAGGGTACAATGAGCAGTTCTTC
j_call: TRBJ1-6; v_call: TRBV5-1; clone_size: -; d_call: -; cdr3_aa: CASSSLSGDSPLHF; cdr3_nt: TGCGCCAGCAGCTCCCTCTCGGGGGATTCACCCCTCCACTTT
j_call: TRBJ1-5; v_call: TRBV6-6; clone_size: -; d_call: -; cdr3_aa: CASSYTDRSGQPQHF; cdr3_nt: TGTGCCAGCAGTTACACCGACAGGAGCGGACAGCCCCAGCATTTT
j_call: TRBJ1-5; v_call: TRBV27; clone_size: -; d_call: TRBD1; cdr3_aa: CASSLVGQGNQPQHF; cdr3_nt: TGTGCCAGCAGTTTAGTCGGACAGGGCAATCAGCCCCAGCATTTT
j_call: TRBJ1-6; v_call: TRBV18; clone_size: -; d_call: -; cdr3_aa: CASSPPGALYNSPLHF; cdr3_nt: TGTGCCAGCTCACCACCAGGAGCCTTGTATAATTCACCCCTCCACTTT
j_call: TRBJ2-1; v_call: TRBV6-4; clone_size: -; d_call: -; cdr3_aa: CASSDSGSGVREQFF; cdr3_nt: TGTGCCAGCAGTGACTCCGGTAGCGGAGTTCGTGAGCAGTTCTTC